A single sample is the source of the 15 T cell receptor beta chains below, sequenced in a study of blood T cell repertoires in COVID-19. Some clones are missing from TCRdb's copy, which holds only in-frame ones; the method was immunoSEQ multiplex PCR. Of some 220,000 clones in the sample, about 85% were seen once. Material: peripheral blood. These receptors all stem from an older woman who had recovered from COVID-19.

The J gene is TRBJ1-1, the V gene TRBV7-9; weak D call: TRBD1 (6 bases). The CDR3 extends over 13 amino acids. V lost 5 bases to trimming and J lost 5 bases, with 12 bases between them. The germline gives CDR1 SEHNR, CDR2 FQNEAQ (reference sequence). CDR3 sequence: CASSLQGRTEAFF. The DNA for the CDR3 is TGTGCCAGCAGCCTACAGGGAAGAACTGAAGCTTTCTTT.

CDR3 residues: CASSSGQGVYEQYF. The CDR3, as DNA: TGTGCCAGCAGCTCGGGACAGGGGGTCTACGAGCAGTACTTC. This rearrangement joins TRBV7-2 to TRBJ2-7; 11 bases align to TRBD1. The CDR3 runs to 14 residues. The germline CDR1 and CDR2 sequences are SGHTA and FQGNSA. J lost 3 bases, V lost 4 bases, and 2 bases had no gene match.

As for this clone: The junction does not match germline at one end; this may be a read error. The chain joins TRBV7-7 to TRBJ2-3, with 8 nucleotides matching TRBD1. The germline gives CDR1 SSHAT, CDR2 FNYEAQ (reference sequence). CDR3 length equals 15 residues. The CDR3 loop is CASSPTGVPTDTQYF. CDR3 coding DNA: TGTGCTAGCAGCCCGACAGGGGTTCCCACAGATACGCAGTATTTT. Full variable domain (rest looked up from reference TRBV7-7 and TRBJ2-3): GAGVSQSPRYKVTKRGQDVTLRCDPISSHATLYWYQQALGQGPEFLTYFNYEAQPDKSGLPSDRFSAERPEGSISTLTIQRTEQRDSAMYRCASSPTGVPTDTQYFGPGTRLTVL.

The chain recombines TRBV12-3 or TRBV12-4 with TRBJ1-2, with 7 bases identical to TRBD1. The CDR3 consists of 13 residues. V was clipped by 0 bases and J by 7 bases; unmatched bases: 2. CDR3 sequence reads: CASSLARDSGYTF. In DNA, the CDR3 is TGTGCCAGCAGTTTAGCCCGGGACAGTGGCTACACCTTC.

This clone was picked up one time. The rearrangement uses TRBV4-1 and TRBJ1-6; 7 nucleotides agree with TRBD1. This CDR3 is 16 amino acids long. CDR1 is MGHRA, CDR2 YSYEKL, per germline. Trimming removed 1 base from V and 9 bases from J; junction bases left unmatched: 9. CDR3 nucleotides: TGCGCCAGCAGCCAAGGAGACAGGGTGATACTTTCACCCCTCCACTTT. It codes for CASSQGDRVILSPLHF.

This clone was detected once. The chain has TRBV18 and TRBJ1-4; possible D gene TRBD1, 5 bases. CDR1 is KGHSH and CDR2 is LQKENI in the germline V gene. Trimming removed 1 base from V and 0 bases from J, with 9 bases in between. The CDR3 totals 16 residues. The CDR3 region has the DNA TGTGCCAGCTCACCACGACAGCAGTCAACTAATGAAAAACTGTTTTTT. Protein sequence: CASSPRQQSTNEKLFF. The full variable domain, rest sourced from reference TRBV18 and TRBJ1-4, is NAGVMQNPRHLVRRRGQEARLRCSPMKGHSHVYWYRQLPEEGLKFMVYLQKENIIDESGMPKERFSAEFPKEGPSILRIQQVVRGDSAAYFCASSPRQQSTNEKLFFGSGTQLSVL.

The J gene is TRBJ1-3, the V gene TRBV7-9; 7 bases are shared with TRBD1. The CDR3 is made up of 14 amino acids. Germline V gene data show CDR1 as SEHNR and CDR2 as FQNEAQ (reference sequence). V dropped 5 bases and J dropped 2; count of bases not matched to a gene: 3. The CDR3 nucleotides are TGTGCCAGCAGCCCAGGGACAGCTGGAAACACCATATATTTT. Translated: CASSPGTAGNTIYF.

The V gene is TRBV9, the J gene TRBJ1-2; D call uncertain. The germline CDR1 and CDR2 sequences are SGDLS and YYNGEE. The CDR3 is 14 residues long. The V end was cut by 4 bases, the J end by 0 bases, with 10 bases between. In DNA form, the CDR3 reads TGTGCCAGCAGCCCCCGTGGCCCTAACTATGGCTACACCTTC. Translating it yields CASSPRGPNYGYTF.

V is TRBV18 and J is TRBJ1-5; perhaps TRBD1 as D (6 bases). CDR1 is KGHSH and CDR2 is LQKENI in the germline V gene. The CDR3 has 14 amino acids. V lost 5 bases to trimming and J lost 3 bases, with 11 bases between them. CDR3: CASSSTGNNQPQHF. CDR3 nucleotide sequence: TGTGCCAGCTCATCTACAGGGAACAATCAGCCCCAGCATTTT.

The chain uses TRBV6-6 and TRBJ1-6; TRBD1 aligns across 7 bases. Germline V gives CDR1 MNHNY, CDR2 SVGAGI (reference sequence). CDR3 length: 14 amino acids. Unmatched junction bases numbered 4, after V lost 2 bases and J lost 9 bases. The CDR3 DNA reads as TGTGCCAGCAGTTACAGGGACAGTACTTCACCCCTCCACTTT. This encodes CASSYRDSTSPLHF.

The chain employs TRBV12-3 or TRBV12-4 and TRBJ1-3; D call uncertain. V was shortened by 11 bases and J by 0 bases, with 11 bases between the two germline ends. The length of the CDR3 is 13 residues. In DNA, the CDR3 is TGTGCCGGGCGACGGGACTCTGGAAACACCATATATTTT. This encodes CAGRRDSGNTIYF.

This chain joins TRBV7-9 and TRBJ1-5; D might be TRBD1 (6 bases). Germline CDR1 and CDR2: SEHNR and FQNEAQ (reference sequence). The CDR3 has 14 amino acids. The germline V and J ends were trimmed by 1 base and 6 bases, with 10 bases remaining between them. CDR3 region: CASSLGTGSQPQHF. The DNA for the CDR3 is TGTGCCAGCAGCTTAGGTACAGGGAGTCAGCCCCAGCATTTT.

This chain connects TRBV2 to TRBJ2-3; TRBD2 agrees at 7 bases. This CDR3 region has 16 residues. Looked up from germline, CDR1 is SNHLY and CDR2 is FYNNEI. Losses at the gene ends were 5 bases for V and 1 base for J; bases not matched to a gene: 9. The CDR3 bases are TGTGCCAGCAGTTCTATAGCGGGCGAACGCACAGATACGCAGTATTTT. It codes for CASSSIAGERTDTQYF.

This chain's CDR3 is CATSRDLFGQGDHEQFF. The CDR3 nucleotides read TGTGCCACCAGCAGAGATCTCTTCGGGCAGGGGGACCATGAGCAGTTCTTC. This chain links TRBV15 with TRBJ2-1, with 7 bases matching TRBD1. CDR3 length: 17 amino acids. Per germline, CDR1 LNHNV and CDR2 YYDKDF (reference sequence). J was trimmed by 8 bases and V by 0 bases; bases with no gene match: 13.

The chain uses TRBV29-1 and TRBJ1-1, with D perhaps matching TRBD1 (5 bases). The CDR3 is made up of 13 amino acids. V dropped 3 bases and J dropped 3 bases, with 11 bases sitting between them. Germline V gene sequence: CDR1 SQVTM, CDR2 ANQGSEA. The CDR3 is CSVDRGWDTEAFF. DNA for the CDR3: TGCAGCGTTGATCGGGGGTGGGACACTGAAGCTTTCTTT. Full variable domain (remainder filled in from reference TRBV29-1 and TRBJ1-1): SAVISQKPSRDICQRGTSLTIQCQVDSQVTMMFWYRQQPGQSLTLIATANQGSEATYESGFVIDKFPISRPNLTFSTLTVSNMSPEDSSIYLCSVDRGWDTEAFFGQGTRLTVV.